This T cell receptor (beta chain) came from a study of cytomegalovirus exposure and HLA in healthy donors. As regards this clone: The antigen remains unidentified.

Germline V gene lookup returns CDR1 SEHNR and CDR2 FQNEAQ (reference sequence). This CDR3 contains 14 residues. After removal of 2 bases from V and 4 bases from J, the junction contained 3 bases not matched to a gene. Measured with immunoSEQ multiplex PCR; TCRdb has only the in-frame clones, and not every one. The table lists approximately 270,000 clones, 90% of them singletons. Study-wide results and caveats: Later, an analysis found that TCR clusters from the first cohort tended to co-occur in the roughly 110 validation repertoires.

The chain joins TRBV7-9 to TRBJ2-3; TRBD2 agrees at 7 bases. Material: PBMCs. This clonotype was sampled from a woman younger than 30 in good health and CMV-seronegative. This CDR3 is CASSLPSGADTQYF. CDR3 coding DNA: TGTGCCAGCAGCTTACCCAGCGGGGCAGATACGCAGTATTTT.